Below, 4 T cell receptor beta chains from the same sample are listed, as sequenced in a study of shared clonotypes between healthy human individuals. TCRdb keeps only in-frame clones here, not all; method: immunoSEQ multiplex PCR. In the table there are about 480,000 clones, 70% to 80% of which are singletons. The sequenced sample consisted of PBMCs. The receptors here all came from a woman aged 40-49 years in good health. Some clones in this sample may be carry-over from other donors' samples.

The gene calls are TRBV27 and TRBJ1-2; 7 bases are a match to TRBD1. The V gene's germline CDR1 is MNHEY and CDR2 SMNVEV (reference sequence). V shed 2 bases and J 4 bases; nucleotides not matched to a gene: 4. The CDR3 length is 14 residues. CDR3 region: CASSLSGDSYGYTF. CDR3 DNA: TGTGCCAGCAGTTTAAGTGGGGACAGCTATGGCTACACCTTC.

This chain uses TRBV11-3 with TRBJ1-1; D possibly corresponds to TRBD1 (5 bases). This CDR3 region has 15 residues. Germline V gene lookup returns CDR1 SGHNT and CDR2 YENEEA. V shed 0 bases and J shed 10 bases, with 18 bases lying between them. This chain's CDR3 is CASSLESREESGAFF. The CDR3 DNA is TGTGCCAGCAGCTTAGAAAGCAGGGAAGAGAGTGGAGCTTTCTTT.

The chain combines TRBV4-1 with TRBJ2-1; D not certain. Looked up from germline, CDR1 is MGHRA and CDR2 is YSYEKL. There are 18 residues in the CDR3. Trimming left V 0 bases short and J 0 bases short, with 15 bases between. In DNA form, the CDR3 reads TGCGCCAGCAGCCAAGACCGGGCGCGGAAGAGCTCCTACAATGAGCAGTTCTTC. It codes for CASSQDRARKSSYNEQFF.

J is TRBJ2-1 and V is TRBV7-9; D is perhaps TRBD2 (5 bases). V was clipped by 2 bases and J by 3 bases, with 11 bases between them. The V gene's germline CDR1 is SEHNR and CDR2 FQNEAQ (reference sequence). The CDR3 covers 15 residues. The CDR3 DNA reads TGTGCCAGCAGCTTAACGGGGAGAAACTACAATGAGCAGTTCTTC. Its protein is CASSLTGRNYNEQFF.